This T cell receptor (beta chain) was captured in a study of blood T cell repertoires in COVID-19. Across the study: There were acute and convalescent COVID-19 samples, and they came from the United States, Italy and Spain. The cDNA or gDNA used as material had been derived from T cells, B-cell-depleted T cells, or PBMCs.

In the original processing: Amplification from reference gene primers served as the basis for estimated nucleated cell counts. Sequenced by immunoSEQ multiplex PCR; TCRdb stores in-frame clones only, minus some. The DNA gave D and trimming, while V, J and clone size come from that table. Among 84,000 or so clones listed, around four fifths were seen once. The V gene lost 6 bases and the J gene lost 3 bases, with 12 bases spanning the gap. CDR1 is MDHEN and CDR2 is SYDVKM in the germline V gene. The CDR3 sequence is 14 residues long. The sample comprised peripheral blood. The chain links TRBV28 to TRBJ1-5, with D possibly matching TRBD1 (5 bases). The TCR originated in a woman between 70 and 85 years old with active or convalescent COVID-19. The CDR3 DNA is TGTGCCAGCAGCGACGGGGGGGACAATCAGCCCCAGCATTTT. This codes for CASSDGGDNQPQHF.